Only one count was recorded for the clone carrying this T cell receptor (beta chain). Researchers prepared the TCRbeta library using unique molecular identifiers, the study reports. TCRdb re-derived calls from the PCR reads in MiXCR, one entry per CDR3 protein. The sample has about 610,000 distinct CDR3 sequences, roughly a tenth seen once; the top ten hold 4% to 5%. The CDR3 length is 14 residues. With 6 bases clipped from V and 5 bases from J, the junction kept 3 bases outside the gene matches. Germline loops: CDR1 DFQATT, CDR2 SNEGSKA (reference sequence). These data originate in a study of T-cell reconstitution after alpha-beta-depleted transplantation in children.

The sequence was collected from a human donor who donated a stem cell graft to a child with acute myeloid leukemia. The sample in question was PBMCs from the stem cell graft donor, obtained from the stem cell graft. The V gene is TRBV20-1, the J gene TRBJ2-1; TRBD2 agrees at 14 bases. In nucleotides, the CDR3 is TGCAGTGCCGGGACTAGCGGGAGCCACAATGAGCAGTTCTTC. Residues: CSAGTSGSHNEQFF.